The text below deals with one T cell receptor (beta chain). The antigen remains undetermined. The data were taken from a study of CD8+ T cells in alopecia areata. Study-wide background: Treated patients received severity scores based on the percentage of scalp area affected. General study points: Persistence during tofacitinib was seen for many expanded lesional clones in scalp and blood.

Indicated treatment: oral pan-JAK inhibitor, 5-10 mg twice daily. Investigators sorted PBMCs to obtain both CD4+ and CD8+ T cells. This CDR3 contains 16 residues. Germline CDR1 SGHRS, CDR2 YFSETQ. Losses at the gene ends were 2 bases for V and 5 bases for J; bases not matched to a gene: 10. Reverse transcription of extracted RNA yielded cDNA, which provided the sequencing template. The assay was immunoSEQ multiplex PCR, and TCRdb's table has in-frame clones only and misses some. Seen here are hundreds of thousands of clones, 58% observed once, and the top ten hold around 1.7%. The origin of this receptor is a human donor with alopecia areata. The source material was CD4+ T cells sorted from blood, sampled at week 24, from a patient treated with tofacitinib. The chain links TRBV5-1 to TRBJ2-4; 7 bases match TRBD2. The chain's CDR3 is CASSLLSGRRQNIQYF. The CDR3 DNA sequence: TGCGCCAGCAGCTTACTTAGCGGGCGGAGACAAAACATTCAGTACTTC.